These 7 T cell receptor beta chains came from one sample sequenced in a study of vaccination and CD4 T cells after COVID-19 (dated by TCRdb to between 2021 and 2022). Libraries were constructed by PCR. The instrument given in TCRdb is Illumina iSeq 100. DNA from cultured CD4+ T cells was subjected to TCR sequencing with the Oncomine TCR Beta short-read assay at the Johns Hopkins FTIC core. The public reads were reanalyzed by TCRdb: fastp trimming at Q25, MiXCR alignment, in-frame beta chains only. Each entry is one CDR3 protein sequence, shown with its most common DNA and genes. The sample table records around 19,000 distinct CDR3 sequences; under 55% of these occur just once. In total, the top ten clones hold roughly 6.3% of the sample. Reading the label with the study, this specimen's treatment or condition is: approximately 10-day PBMC culture with coronavirus spike peptide pools or control peptides (ViraFEST assay).

Their recognized antigens are unknown. The starting material was CD4+ T cells from blood, cultured in vitro, obtained before SARS-CoV-2 vaccination. The receptor set was obtained from a human donor who had recovered from COVID-19.

This clonotype was recorded a few times. V gene TRBV28 combines with J gene TRBJ1-2, with TRBD1 identical over 8 bases. After removal of 6 bases from V and 7 bases from J, the junction contained 10 bases not matched to a gene. CDR3 length: 14 residues. The germline gives CDR1 MDHEN, CDR2 SYDVKM. CDR3 bases: TGTGCCAGCAGACTTACGGGACAGGCGCGTGGCTACACCTTC. It is translated as CASRLTGQARGYTF.

In DNA form, the CDR3 reads TGTGCCAGTAGTACAGAGACAGGAAACACCATATATTTT. This translates into CASSTETGNTIYF. The V call is TRBV19, the J call TRBJ1-3, with D unclear. V was clipped by 4 bases and J by 4 bases, with 8 bases between them. Per germline, CDR1 LNHDA and CDR2 SQIVND (reference sequence). The CDR3 consists of 13 residues.

This clonotype was picked up a small number of times. The rearrangement uses TRBV19 and TRBJ2-1; 11 bases are shared with TRBD2. With 8 bases clipped from V and 6 bases from J, the junction kept 12 bases outside the gene matches. Germline V CDR1 and CDR2: LNHDA, SQIVND (reference sequence). This CDR3 has 16 amino acids. CDR3 sequence reads: CASCDIAGGPGNEQFF. CDR3 nucleotide sequence: TGTGCCAGTTGCGATATAGCGGGAGGGCCTGGCAATGAGCAGTTCTTC.

In this sample, this clonotype turned up a few times. The rearrangement uses TRBV19 and TRBJ2-2; 7 bases fit TRBD1. Germline values: CDR1 LNHDA, CDR2 SQIVND (reference sequence). The CDR3 totals 16 residues. V lost 2 bases to trimming and J lost 6 bases; unmatched junction nucleotides: 9. CDR3 in DNA: TGTGCCAGTAGTATACCCCGGGACAGAGGATCCGGGGAGCTGTTTTTT. This codes for CASSIPRDRGSGELFF.

A few counts support this clonotype. The V and J genes are TRBV10-3 and TRBJ1-6; D unresolved. There are 15 residues in the CDR3. V dropped 2 bases and J dropped 1 base, with 6 bases sitting between them. Germline assignment: CDR1 ENHRY and CDR2 SYGVKD. For the CDR3, the DNA is TGTGCCATCAGTGAGGGGGAGTCCTATAATTCACCCCTCCACTTT. Its translation: CAISEGESYNSPLHF.

Of note for this clonotype: The junction departs from the called germline gene at one end, perhaps through a read error. The chain links TRBV5-4 to TRBJ2-7; 9 positions agree with TRBD1. The CDR3 is 15 amino acids. Germline CDR1 is SGHNT and CDR2 is YYREEE (reference sequence). CDR3 sequence reads: CARSLGGTGPYEQYF. CDR3 DNA: TGTGCCAGGAGCTTGGGTGGGACAGGGCCATACGAGCAGTACTTC.

This rearrangement joins TRBV7-2 to TRBJ1-2; no clear D. The germline gives CDR1 SGHTA, CDR2 FQGNSA. The V end was cut by 4 bases, the J end by 8 bases, with 17 bases between. The CDR3 extends over 14 amino acids. The CDR3 region is CASSSGSRPWGYTF. The CDR3 DNA sequence: TGTGCCAGCAGCTCGGGTTCCCGACCCTGGGGCTACACCTTC.